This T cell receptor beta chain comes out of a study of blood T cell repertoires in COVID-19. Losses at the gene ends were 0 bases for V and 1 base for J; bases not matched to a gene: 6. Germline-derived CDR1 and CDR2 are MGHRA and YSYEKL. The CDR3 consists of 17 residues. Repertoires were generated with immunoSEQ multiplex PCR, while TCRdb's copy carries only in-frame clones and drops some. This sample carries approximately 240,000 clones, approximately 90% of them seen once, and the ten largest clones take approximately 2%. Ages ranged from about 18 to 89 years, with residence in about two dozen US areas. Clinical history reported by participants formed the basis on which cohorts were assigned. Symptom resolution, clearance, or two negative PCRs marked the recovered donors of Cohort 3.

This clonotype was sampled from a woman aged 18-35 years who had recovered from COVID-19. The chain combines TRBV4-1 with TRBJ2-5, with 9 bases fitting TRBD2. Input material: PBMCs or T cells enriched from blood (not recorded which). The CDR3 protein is CASSQDPGTSFQETQYF. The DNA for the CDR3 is TGCGCCAGCAGCCAAGATCCTGGGACTAGCTTCCAAGAGACCCAGTACTTC.